The text below deals with one TCR beta chain. What it binds is unknown. TCRdb keeps only in-frame clones here, not all; method: immunoSEQ multiplex PCR. The sample includes 14,000 or so clones, approximately 78% of them seen just once. Germline V CDR1 and CDR2: LNHDA, SQIVND (reference sequence). The CDR3 spans 14 residues. The V end lost 8 bases, the J end lost 0 bases, and 11 bases lay between the germline ends. The data were taken from a study of T cell repertoires in ileal Crohn's disease. On the study more broadly: About half of patients got postoperative therapy: around ten thiopurines, some 19 anti-TNF. Study results and caveats: All patients with clonality above 26.8% had endoscopic recurrence.

The gene calls are TRBV19 and TRBJ1-5; D may be TRBD1 (6 bases). The clonotype originates from an adult with Crohn's disease. Sequences were obtained from ileal tissue. DNA of the CDR3: TGTGCCAGTTCAGACAGGTATAGCAATCAGCCCCAGCATTTT. Amino acid sequence: CASSDRYSNQPQHF.